This TCR beta chain was captured in a study of post-analysis software for immune sequencing data. Study observations and caveats: There were about five TRBV segments more frequent in patients than controls, and TRBV5-6, TRBV5-1 and TRBV20-1 were among them.

Each TCR beta cDNA library carried unique molecular identifiers. TCRdb re-called the PCR reads through MiXCR, storing one row per CDR3 protein. The table records about 760,000 distinct CDR3 sequences, just under 30% of them present only once. There are many counts of this clonotype. Its antigen is not identified. Trimming at V came to 3 bases and at J to 8 bases, leaving 5 bases not matched to a gene. CDR1 is WSHSY and CDR2 is SAAADI in the germline V gene. This CDR3 is 14 amino acids long. The chain has TRBV10-2 and TRBJ2-1; 9 bases align to TRBD2. The receptor comes from a girl aged 5 to 17 with multiple sclerosis. The sequenced material came from blood. The CDR3: CASSDAGGLDEQFF. Here the CDR3 DNA reads TGCGCCAGCAGTGATGCGGGAGGGTTGGATGAGCAGTTCTTC.